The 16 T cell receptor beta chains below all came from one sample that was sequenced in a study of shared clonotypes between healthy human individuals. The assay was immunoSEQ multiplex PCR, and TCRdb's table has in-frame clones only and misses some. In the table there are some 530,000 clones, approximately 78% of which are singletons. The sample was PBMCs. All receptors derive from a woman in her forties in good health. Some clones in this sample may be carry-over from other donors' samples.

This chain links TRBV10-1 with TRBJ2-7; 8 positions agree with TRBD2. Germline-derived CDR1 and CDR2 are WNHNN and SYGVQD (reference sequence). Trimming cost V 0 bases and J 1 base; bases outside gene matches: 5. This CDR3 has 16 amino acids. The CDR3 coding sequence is TGCGCCAGCAGTGAGTCTCTAGCGGGCGCGTCCTACGAGCAGTACTTC. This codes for CASSESLAGASYEQYF.

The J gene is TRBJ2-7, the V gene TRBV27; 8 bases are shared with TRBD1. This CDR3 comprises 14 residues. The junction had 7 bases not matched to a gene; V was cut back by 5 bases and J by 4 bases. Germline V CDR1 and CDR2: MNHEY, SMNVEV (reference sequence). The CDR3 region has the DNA TGTGCCAGCAGTATTGGACAGGGTCGATACGAGCAGTACTTC. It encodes CASSIGQGRYEQYF.

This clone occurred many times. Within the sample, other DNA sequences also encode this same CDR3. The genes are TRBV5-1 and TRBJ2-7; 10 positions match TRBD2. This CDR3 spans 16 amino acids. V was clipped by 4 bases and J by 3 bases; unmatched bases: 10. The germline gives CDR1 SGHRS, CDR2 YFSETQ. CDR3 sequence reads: CASSDPLAGENYEQYF. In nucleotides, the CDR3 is TGCGCCAGCAGCGATCCCCTAGCGGGAGAAAACTACGAGCAGTACTTC.

This CDR3 reads CASSPPTAMNTEAFF. CDR3 nucleotides: TGTGCCAGCAGCCCACCGACAGCCATGAACACTGAAGCTTTCTTT. This chain uses TRBV5-4 with TRBJ1-1, with D maybe TRBD1 (5 bases). The CDR3 totals 15 residues. Per the germline V gene, CDR1 is SGHNT and CDR2 is YYREEE (reference sequence). Trimming took 4 bases from V and 0 from J, leaving 13 bases between them.

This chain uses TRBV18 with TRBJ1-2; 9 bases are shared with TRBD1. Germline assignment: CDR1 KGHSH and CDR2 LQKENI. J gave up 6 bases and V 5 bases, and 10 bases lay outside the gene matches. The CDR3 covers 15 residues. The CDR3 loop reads CASSGDRGIRDGYTF. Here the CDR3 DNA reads TGTGCCAGCTCAGGAGACAGGGGGATAAGAGATGGCTACACCTTC.

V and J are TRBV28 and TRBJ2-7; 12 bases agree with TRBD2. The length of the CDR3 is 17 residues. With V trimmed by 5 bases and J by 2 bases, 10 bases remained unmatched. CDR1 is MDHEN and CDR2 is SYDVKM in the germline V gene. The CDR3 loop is CASSGTSGPRLTYEQYF. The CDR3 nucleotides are TGTGCCAGCAGTGGGACTAGCGGGCCCCGATTAACCTACGAGCAGTACTTC.

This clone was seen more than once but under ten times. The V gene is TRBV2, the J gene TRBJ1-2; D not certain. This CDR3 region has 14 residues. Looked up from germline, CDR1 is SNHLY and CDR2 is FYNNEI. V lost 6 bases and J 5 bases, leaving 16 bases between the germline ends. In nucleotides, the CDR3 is TGTGCCAGCAGCCGCGGTCAGGCGGTTTATGGCTACACCTTC. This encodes CASSRGQAVYGYTF. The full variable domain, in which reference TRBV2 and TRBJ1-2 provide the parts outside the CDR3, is EPEVTQTPSHQVTQMGQEVILRCVPISNHLYFYWYRQILGQKVEFLVSFYNNEISEKSEIFDDQFSVERPDGSNFTLKIRSTKLEDSAMYFCASSRGQAVYGYTFGSGTRLTVV.

The CDR3, as DNA: TGTGCCAGCAGCCCTACAGGGGACCATCAGCCCCAGCATTTT. Protein: CASSPTGDHQPQHF. The rearrangement joins TRBV6-4 to TRBJ1-5; 7 bases fit TRBD1. Germline V gene lookup returns CDR1 MRHNA and CDR2 SNTAGT. CDR3 length: 14 amino acids. V trimming: 6 bases; J trimming: 5 bases; junction bases outside the gene matches: 7.

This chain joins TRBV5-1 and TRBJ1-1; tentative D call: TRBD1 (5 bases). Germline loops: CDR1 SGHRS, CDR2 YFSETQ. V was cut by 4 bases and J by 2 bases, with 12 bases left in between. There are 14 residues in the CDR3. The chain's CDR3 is CASSAIRDNTEAFF. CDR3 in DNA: TGCGCCAGCAGCGCCATCAGGGACAACACTGAAGCTTTCTTT.

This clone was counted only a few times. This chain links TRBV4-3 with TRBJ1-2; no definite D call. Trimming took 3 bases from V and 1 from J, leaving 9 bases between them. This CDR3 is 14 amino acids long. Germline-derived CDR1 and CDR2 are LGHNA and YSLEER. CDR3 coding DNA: TGCGCCAGCAGCCAGGACCCTCTTAACTATGGCTACACCTTC. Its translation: CASSQDPLNYGYTF.

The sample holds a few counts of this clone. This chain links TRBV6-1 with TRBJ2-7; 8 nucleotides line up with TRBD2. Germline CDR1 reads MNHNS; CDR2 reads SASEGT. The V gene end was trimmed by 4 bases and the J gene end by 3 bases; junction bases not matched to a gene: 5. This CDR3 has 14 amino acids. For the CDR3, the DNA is TGTGCCAGCAGTGCAGAAGCGGGAGACTACGAGCAGTACTTC. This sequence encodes CASSAEAGDYEQYF.

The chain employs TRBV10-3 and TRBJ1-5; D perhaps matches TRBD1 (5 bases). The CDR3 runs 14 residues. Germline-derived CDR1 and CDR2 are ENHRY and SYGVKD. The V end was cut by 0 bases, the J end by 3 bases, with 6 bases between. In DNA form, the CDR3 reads TGTGCCATCAGTGAGTCGACAGACAATCAGCCCCAGCATTTT. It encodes CAISESTDNQPQHF.

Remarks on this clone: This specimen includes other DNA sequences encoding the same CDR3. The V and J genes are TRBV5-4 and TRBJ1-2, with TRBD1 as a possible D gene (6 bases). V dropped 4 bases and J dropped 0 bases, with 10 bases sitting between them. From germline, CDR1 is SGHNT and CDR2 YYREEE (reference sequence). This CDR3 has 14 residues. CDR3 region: CASSLDRANYGYTF. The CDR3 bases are TGTGCCAGCAGCCTGGACAGAGCTAACTATGGCTACACCTTC.

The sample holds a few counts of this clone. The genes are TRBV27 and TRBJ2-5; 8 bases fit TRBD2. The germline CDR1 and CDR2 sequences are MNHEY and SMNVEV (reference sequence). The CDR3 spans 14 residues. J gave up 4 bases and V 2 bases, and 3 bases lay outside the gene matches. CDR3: CASSLGTSGETQYF. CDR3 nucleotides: TGTGCCAGCAGTTTAGGTACTAGCGGAGAGACCCAGTACTTC.

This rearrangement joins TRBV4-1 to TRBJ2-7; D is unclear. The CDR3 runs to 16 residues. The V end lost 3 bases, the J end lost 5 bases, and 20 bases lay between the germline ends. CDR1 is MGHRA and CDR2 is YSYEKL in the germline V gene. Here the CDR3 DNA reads TGCGCCAGCAGCCAGACCCCTCTTGAGCCCGGTGACGAGCAGTACTTC. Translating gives CASSQTPLEPGDEQYF.

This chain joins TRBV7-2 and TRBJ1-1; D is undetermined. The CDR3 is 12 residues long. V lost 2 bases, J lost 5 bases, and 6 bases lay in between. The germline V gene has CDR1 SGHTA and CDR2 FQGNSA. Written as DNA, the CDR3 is TGTGCCAGCAGCTTAAGGGCGACTGAAGCTTTCTTT. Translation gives CASSLRATEAFF.